The subject of this entry is one T cell receptor beta chain. Its antigen remains unknown. This sample stems from a study of cytomegalovirus exposure and HLA in healthy donors. Overall study findings and caveats: What a later analysis reportedly showed was that an Asian-associated ancestry cluster had fewer N-insertions than the approximately 670-donor mean. In a later analysis, HLA-associated beta chains showed higher expansion and lower generation probabilities than comparable chains. Apart from CMV serostatus, no immune exposure information was available.

The V gene lost 2 bases and the J gene lost 2 bases, with 10 bases spanning the gap. Germline-derived CDR1 and CDR2 are SGHRS and YFSETQ. The length of the CDR3 is 14 residues. The PCR ran on 60 Vbeta and 13 Jbeta primers. Libraries were prepared by immunoSEQ multiplex PCR; TCRdb keeps only in-frame clonotypes and omits some of them. The sample has 110,000 to 150,000 clones, about three quarters seen once. Donors counted as nominally healthy when sampled, yet unrecorded immune exposures were likely. Material: PBMCs. The chain carries TRBV5-1 and TRBJ2-5; D is perhaps TRBD2 (5 bases). The TCR sequence derives from a male donor in good health and CMV-seropositive. The DNA for the CDR3 is TGCGCCAGCAGCTTTAATGGGGAGCAAGAGACCCAGTACTTC. Amino acid sequence: CASSFNGEQETQYF. Complete variable domain (other parts from reference TRBV5-1 and TRBJ2-5): KAGVTQTPRYLIKTRGQQVTLSCSPISGHRSVSWYQQTPGQGLQFLFEYFSETQRNKGNFPGRFSGRQFSNSRSEMNVSTLELGDSALYLCASSFNGEQETQYFGPGTRLLVL.